This TCR beta chain was retrieved from a study of Ad26.COV2.S vaccination and SARS-CoV-2 variants. In the study overall: The vaccine Ad26.COV2.S was put into the muscle once, or twice with 56 days between.

Study-wide results and limits: Spike-specific TCR breadth was greater in vaccine than placebo recipients. It is possible that the TCR breadth and depth analyses underestimated the total T cell responses.

The CDR3 totals 15 residues. V lost 2 bases and J lost 7, with 12 bases in between. CDR1 is SGHVS and CDR2 is FQNEAQ in the germline V gene. About this clone: Antigen specificity is unknown.

Treatment: roughly 19 received Ad26.COV2.S at low or high dose, single or two shots; about 5 received placebo; per-sample allocation not given. Collection of samples fell on day 63 after the first vaccine or placebo injection. What was given as vaccine was an Ad26 vector encoding Wuhan-strain SARS-CoV-2 spike. TCRdb keeps only in-frame clones here, not all; method: immunoSEQ multiplex PCR. The top ten hold 3.4% of the sample, which has 300,000 to 400,000 clones, about nine tenths seen once. The rearrangement links TRBV7-8 to TRBJ1-6; a weak D match, TRBD1 (5 bases). The starting material was peripheral blood, obtained in a trial of Ad26.COV2.S vaccine versus placebo. This receptor was taken from a person aged 18-65 years who received the Ad26.COV2.S COVID-19 vaccine or a placebo. The CDR3 reads CASSLSQGRNSPLHF. The CDR3 DNA sequence: TGTGCCAGCAGCTTATCCCAGGGTAGGAATTCACCCCTCCACTTT.